These T cell receptor beta chains were read from a single sample in a study of T cell responses to AZD1222 COVID-19 vaccine. The protocol was immunoSEQ multiplex PCR, while the TCRdb copy is restricted to in-frame clones and leaves out a portion. The sample contains some 90,000 clones, roughly nine tenths of which appear only once. The source material was peripheral blood, sampled 28 days after the second AZD1222 dose. These receptors were obtained from an adult who received the AZD1222 COVID-19 vaccine. CDR3s include the opening cysteine and the closing phenylalanine or tryptophan. Each record gives: V gene, D gene, clone size, J gene, CDR3 protein, CDR3 DNA. A D gene is named only where the DNA matches it firmly. Expanded clones get a size class; other rows say once, few or many, or leave the size out.

TRBV5-1	.	.	TRBJ1-2	CASSLEGDDGYTF	TGCGCCAGCAGCTTGGAGGGGGACGATGGCTACACCTTC
TRBV6-6	.	.	TRBJ1-1	CASFWARGTEAFF	TGTGCCAGCTTCTGGGCCAGGGGAACTGAAGCTTTCTTT
TRBV11-3	.	.	TRBJ1-1	CASSYRNTEAFF	TGTGCCAGCAGCTATCGGAACACTGAAGCTTTCTTT
TRBV3-1/TRBV3-2	.	.	TRBJ2-5	CASSASTTQYF	TGTGCCAGCAGCGCCTCAACGACCCAGTACTTC
TRBV5-5	.	.	TRBJ1-2	CASSTGGNYGYTF	TGTGCCAGCAGTACGGGGGGGAATTATGGCTACACCTTC
TRBV12-3/TRBV12-4	.	.	TRBJ1-5	CASSLTEGQPQHF	TGTGCCAGTTCACTGACAGAGGGTCAGCCCCAGCATTTT
TRBV5-6	.	.	TRBJ1-6	CASSFARGNSPLHF	TGTGCCAGCAGCTTCGCCCGAGGTAATTCACCCCTCCACTTT
TRBV5-1	.	.	TRBJ1-4	CASSARERGEKLFF	TGCGCCAGCAGCGCCAGGGAACGGGGTGAAAAACTGTTTTTT
TRBV5-6	TRBD1	.	TRBJ1-1	CASSEGQANTEAFF	TGTGCCAGCAGCGAGGGACAGGCGAACACTGAAGCTTTCTTT
TRBV14	.	few	TRBJ2-7	CASSQGASSYEQYF	TGTGCCAGCAGCCAAGGGGCTAGCTCCTACGAGCAGTACTTC
TRBV6-5	.	.	TRBJ1-5	CASRTTSNQPQHF	TGTGCCAGCAGGACAACAAGCAATCAGCCCCAGCATTTT
TRBV11-2	.	once	TRBJ1-3	CASSLGNRLLSGNTIYF	TGTGCCAGCAGCTTAGGGAACAGACTTCTCTCTGGAAACACCATATATTTT
TRBV7-9	TRBD2	.	TRBJ2-5	CASSAGGYQETQYF	TGTGCCAGCAGCGCGGGGGGTTACCAAGAGACCCAGTACTTC
TRBV2	TRBD1	.	TRBJ1-2	CASTLGTGPYGYTF	TGTGCCAGCACCCTAGGGACAGGACCATATGGCTACACCTTC
TRBV5-1	.	.	TRBJ2-4	CASSLGPTGRGNIQYF	TGCGCCAGCAGCTTGGGGCCCACAGGGAGAGGAAACATTCAGTACTTC
TRBV6-5	.	.	TRBJ1-6	CASSNLRGDSPLHF	TGTGCCAGCAGTAACCTCAGGGGCGATTCACCCCTCCACTTT
TRBV19	.	many	TRBJ1-5	CASSNQGKGRSNQPQHF	TGTGCCAGTAGTAATCAGGGGAAGGGTAGGAGCAATCAGCCCCAGCATTTT
TRBV18	TRBD1	.	TRBJ1-4	CASSRQGATNEKLFF	TGTGCCAGCTCCCGGCAGGGGGCAACTAATGAAAAACTGTTTTTT
TRBV6-5	.	.	TRBJ1-5	CASRVTQGSNQPQHF	TGTGCCAGCAGAGTTACACAGGGCAGCAATCAGCCCCAGCATTTT
TRBV5-1	TRBD2	.	TRBJ2-5	CASSWRRRGSSQETQYF	TGCGCCAGCAGCTGGAGGAGGCGGGGGTCTTCCCAAGAGACCCAGTACTTC
TRBV21-1	.	.	TRBJ1-1	CASSNDGRISMNTEAFF	TGTGCCAGCAGCAATGACGGACGTATTTCAATGAACACTGAAGCTTTCTTT
TRBV2	TRBD2	.	TRBJ2-7	CASSEAGSGGAWEQYF	TGTGCCAGCAGTGAAGCGGGTAGCGGGGGGGCCTGGGAGCAGTACTTC
TRBV18	.	.	TRBJ2-5	CASSPTQTVRETQYF	TGTGCCAGCTCACCAACCCAAACGGTCCGGGAGACCCAGTACTTC
TRBV4-2	TRBD2	.	TRBJ2-2	CASSQDIGGARELFF	TGTGCCAGCAGCCAAGATATCGGGGGGGCCCGGGAGCTGTTTTTT
TRBV3-1/TRBV3-2	TRBD2	once	TRBJ2-3	CASSPLAGSTDTQYF	TGTGCCAGCAGCCCCCTAGCGGGGAGCACAGATACGCAGTATTTT
TRBV5-1	TRBD1	.	TRBJ1-2	CASSLGGQGHGYTF	TGCGCCAGCAGCTTGGGGGGACAGGGGCATGGCTACACCTTC
TRBV19	.	.	TRBJ1-1	CASSAPAGESTEAFF	TGTGCCAGTAGTGCCCCGGCGGGTGAAAGCACTGAAGCTTTCTTT
TRBV6-6	.	.	TRBJ1-1	CASRSRLYTEAFF	TGTGCCAGCAGGTCCCGACTGTACACTGAAGCTTTCTTT
TRBV19	.	.	TRBJ1-5	CASTHPAGASNQPQHF	TGTGCCAGTACCCATCCGGCGGGGGCTAGCAATCAGCCCCAGCATTTT
TRBV4-1	.	.	TRBJ1-5	CASSPSTGGSNQPQHF	TGCGCCAGCAGCCCCTCCACGGGGGGTAGCAATCAGCCCCAGCATTTT
TRBV10-3	.	.	TRBJ1-2	CAISESEATRNYGYTF	TGTGCCATCAGTGAGTCGGAGGCAACAAGGAACTATGGCTACACCTTC
TRBV5-1	TRBD2	once	TRBJ2-3	CASRGGDYQDTQYF	TGCGCCAGCAGGGGAGGGGACTATCAAGATACGCAGTATTTT
TRBV3-1/TRBV3-2	.	.	TRBJ2-7	CASSQDTYDFGEQYF	TGTGCCAGCAGCCAAGACACCTACGATTTTGGCGAGCAGTACTTC
TRBV27	.	.	TRBJ1-2	CASSPKGRSYTF	TGTGCCAGCAGCCCCAAGGGTCGCAGCTACACCTTC
TRBV9	.	.	TRBJ2-5	CASSVSPTATQQETQYF	TGTGCCAGCAGCGTCAGCCCGACAGCAACCCAACAAGAGACCCAGTACTTC
TRBV30	.	.	TRBJ1-2	CAWSVEGAGGYTF	TGTGCCTGGAGTGTGGAGGGCGCCGGTGGCTACACCTTC
TRBV24-1	.	.	TRBJ1-5	CATSDLIFSAVPDGVPQHF	TGTGCCACCAGTGATTTGATCTTCTCGGCTGTCCCAGACGGGGTGCCCCAGCATTTT
TRBV6-5	TRBD1	few	TRBJ1-2	CASRATGGNGYTF	TGTGCCAGCAGGGCGACAGGGGGCAATGGCTACACCTTC
TRBV3-1/TRBV3-2	.	.	TRBJ2-3	CASSQALQPPADTQYF	TGTGCCAGCAGCCAAGCACTCCAGCCCCCTGCTGATACGCAGTATTTT
TRBV5-8	TRBD1	.	TRBJ2-7	CASSLTPTGANSYEQYF	TGTGCCAGCAGCTTGACCCCGACAGGGGCCAACTCCTACGAGCAGTACTTC
TRBV5-1	.	few	TRBJ1-4	CASSQRTSPGEKLFF	TGCGCCAGCAGCCAAAGGACGTCCCCGGGTGAAAAACTGTTTTTT
TRBV5-1	TRBD2	.	TRBJ2-5	CASSLGTSGGPGTQYF	TGCGCCAGCAGCTTGGGGACTAGCGGGGGGCCTGGGACCCAGTACTTC